These 29 T cell receptor beta chains were all obtained from the same sample, sequenced in a study of T cell responses to AZD1222 COVID-19 vaccine. The data were produced by immunoSEQ multiplex PCR, yet TCRdb's version contains in-frame clones alone and is incomplete. The sample lists 78,000 or so clones; around 88% were seen once. The sample was peripheral blood, taken on day 0 of AZD1222 vaccination. These receptors originate from an adult in good health.

This chain uses TRBV9 with TRBJ1-6; D gene ambiguous. The CDR3 totals 16 residues. CDR1 is SGDLS and CDR2 is YYNGEE in the germline V gene. The CDR3 DNA is TGTCCCCCCCGCGCCCCCCGCGCGGGCGGCGATTCACCCCTCCACTTT. Its protein product is CPPRAPRAGGDSPLHF.

This sequence joins TRBV5-5 and TRBJ1-6; 9 bases are shared with TRBD1. The CDR3 is 14 residues long. The ends lost 4 bases at V and 11 bases at J; junction bases unmatched: 7. Looked up from germline, CDR1 is SGHKS and CDR2 is YYEKEE (reference sequence). Here the CDR3 DNA reads TGTGCCAGCAGCCCCGGGACAGGGATCCCACCCCTCCACTTT. Translated, it gives CASSPGTGIPPLHF.

CDR3 sequence (DNA): TGTGCCACCAGTGATACCCGACAGACACCAGATACGCAGTATTTT. This translates into CATSDTRQTPDTQYF. This chain links TRBV24-1 with TRBJ2-3; TRBD1 is a possible D gene (5 bases). CDR1 and CDR2 from the germline V gene are KGHDR and SFDVKD. The V end lost 3 bases, the J end lost 4 bases, and 13 bases lay between the germline ends. The CDR3 spans 15 residues.

The gene calls are TRBV28 and TRBJ1-2, with unresolved D. Germline V gene lookup returns CDR1 MDHEN and CDR2 SYDVKM. V gave up 3 bases and J gave up 7 bases, with 9 bases separating them. This CDR3 spans 12 amino acids. CDR3 loop: CASSFRSFGYTF. The CDR3 bases are TGTGCCAGCAGTTTCCGGTCGTTTGGCTACACCTTC.

The chain is built from TRBV9 and TRBJ2-1, with 10 bases identical to TRBD2. The CDR3 sequence is 15 residues long. Per germline, CDR1 SGDLS and CDR2 YYNGEE. V lost 4 bases, J lost 4 bases, and 5 bases stayed unmatched. The CDR3: CASSPSGRVYNEQFF. CDR3 nucleotides: TGTGCCAGCAGCCCCAGCGGGAGGGTGTACAATGAGCAGTTCTTC.

The V and J genes are TRBV24-1 and TRBJ1-2, with a possible D match to TRBD1 (5 bases). The CDR3 totals 15 residues. With 3 bases removed from V and 4 bases from J, the gap between germline ends came to 14 bases. Germline values: CDR1 KGHDR, CDR2 SFDVKD. CDR3 DNA sequence: TGTGCCACCAGTGATCCGATCAGCGGGGCCTATGGCTACACCTTC. Translating gives CATSDPISGAYGYTF.

This clone was counted a single time. The chain links TRBV3-1 (or the pseudogene TRBV3-2) to TRBJ2-3; D might be TRBD2 (7 bases). The V and J ends lost 1 base and 0 bases respectively, with 20 bases between them. The germline V gene has CDR1 LGHDT and CDR2 YNNKEL (reference sequence). This CDR3 has 19 amino acids. CDR3 sequence reads: CASSQAHHGRGSSTDTQYF. The CDR3 region has the DNA TGTGCCAGCAGCCAAGCTCATCATGGGAGGGGGAGTAGCACAGATACGCAGTATTTT.

The chain combines TRBV6-5 with TRBJ1-3; 7 bases map to TRBD1. V was clipped by 6 bases and J by 4 bases; unmatched bases: 9. This CDR3 is built from 15 residues. Germline V CDR1 and CDR2: MNHEY, SVGAGI. DNA for the CDR3: TGTGCCAGCAGCCCCACAGGGGCGCCAGGAAACACCATATATTTT. It yields the protein CASSPTGAPGNTIYF.

The chain is built from TRBV5-5 and TRBJ2-7, with 8 bases identical to TRBD1. With V trimmed by 4 bases and J by 0 bases, 9 bases remained unmatched. The V gene's germline CDR1 is SGHKS and CDR2 YYEKEE (reference sequence). The CDR3 totals 16 residues. CDR3: CASSIGQGTSSYEQYF. CDR3 DNA sequence: TGTGCCAGCAGCATCGGACAGGGCACCAGCTCCTACGAGCAGTACTTC.

The rearrangement links TRBV15 to TRBJ2-3; possibly TRBD1 for D (6 bases). The CDR3 covers 18 residues. V was cut by 1 base and J by 4 bases, with 21 bases left in between. The germline gives CDR1 LNHNV, CDR2 YYDKDF (reference sequence). This chain's CDR3 is CATSRARRRQATADTQYF. The CDR3 DNA follows: TGTGCCACCAGCAGAGCCCGCAGAAGACAGGCGACGGCAGATACGCAGTATTTT.

The V and J genes are TRBV28 and TRBJ2-5; 13 bases fit TRBD2. Per germline, CDR1 MDHEN and CDR2 SYDVKM. V trimming: 8 bases; J trimming: 3 bases; junction bases outside the gene matches: 6. This CDR3 spans 15 amino acids. CDR3 DNA sequence: TGTGCCAGCTCCGGGACTAGCGGGGTGGAAGAGACCCAGTACTTC. It encodes CASSGTSGVEETQYF.

This rearrangement joins TRBV20-1 to TRBJ1-5, with 7 bases that match TRBD1. Germline lookup yields CDR1 DFQATT and CDR2 SNEGSKA (reference sequence). Trimming cost V 3 bases and J 7 bases; bases outside gene matches: 6. This CDR3 has 13 amino acids. The CDR3 spells CSASGRGQQPQHF. CDR3 in DNA: TGCAGTGCTAGTGGGAGGGGGCAGCAGCCCCAGCATTTT.

The chain links TRBV14 to TRBJ2-7; D ambiguous. The CDR3 consists of 14 residues. In germline, CDR1 is SGHDN, CDR2 FVKESK. The V end was cut by 1 base, the J end by 3 bases, with 10 bases between. CDR3 sequence (DNA): TGTGCCAGCAGCCAAGTGAGCTCGTACTACGAGCAGTACTTC. This codes for CASSQVSSYYEQYF. Looking up the rest from reference TRBV14 and TRBJ2-7 gives the full variable domain: EAGVTQFPSHSVIEKGQTVTLRCDPISGHDNLYWYRRVMGKEIKFLLHFVKESKQDESGMPNNRFLAERTGGTYSTLKVQPAELEDSGVYFCASSQVSSYYEQYFGPGTRLTVT.

The rearrangement uses TRBV19 and TRBJ2-2; 7 bases fit TRBD1. The V gene end was trimmed by 3 bases and the J gene end by 0 bases; junction bases not matched to a gene: 4. The germline V gene encodes CDR1 LNHDA and CDR2 SQIVND (reference sequence). The CDR3 has 16 residues. The CDR3 loop reads CASSIRQGANTGELFF. Written as DNA, the CDR3 is TGTGCCAGTAGTATCCGGCAGGGGGCGAACACCGGGGAGCTGTTTTTT.

The chain is built from TRBV6-2 or TRBV6-3 and TRBJ1-5; D unclear. V gave up 0 bases and J gave up 1 base, with 10 bases separating them. Germline V lookup: CDR1 MNHEY, CDR2 SVGEGT. The CDR3 sequence is 16 residues long. In DNA form, the CDR3 reads TGTGCCAGCAGTTACTCGTCTGGCATCAGCAATCAGCCCCAGCATTTT. Translating gives CASSYSSGISNQPQHF.

The chain joins TRBV6-1 to TRBJ2-7; weak D call: TRBD1 (6 bases). Trimming shortened V by 2 bases and J by 5 bases, and 13 bases separated the two germline ends. The CDR3 length is 14 residues. The germline V gene has CDR1 MNHNS and CDR2 SASEGT. CDR3 loop: CASSEQGSTHEQYF. The CDR3, as DNA: TGTGCCAGCAGTGAACAGGGGTCCACCCACGAGCAGTACTTC.

The V and J genes are TRBV10-1 and TRBJ2-5; D is possibly TRBD1 (5 bases). The CDR3 is 13 amino acids. Germline CDR1 WNHNN, CDR2 SYGVQD (reference sequence). Between the trimmed V and J ends, which lost 0 bases and 7 bases, there was a span of 9 bases. The CDR3 region is CASSESRQGTQYF. Here the CDR3 DNA reads TGCGCCAGCAGTGAGTCGCGTCAGGGGACCCAGTACTTC.

V usage is TRBV7-9 and J usage is TRBJ1-6, with D perhaps matching TRBD1 (6 bases). Trimming stripped 5 bases from V and 7 bases from J, with 15 bases between. Germline V gene lookup returns CDR1 SEHNR and CDR2 FQNEAQ (reference sequence). The CDR3 totals 15 residues. Here the CDR3 reads CASSHQQGQNSPLHF. The CDR3 nucleotides are TGTGCCAGCAGCCATCAACAGGGTCAGAATTCACCCCTCCACTTT. The variable domain in full, with the rest retrieved from reference TRBV7-9 and TRBJ1-6, is DTGVSQNPRHKITKRGQNVTFRCDPISEHNRLYWYRQTLGQGPEFLTYFQNEAQLEKSRLLSDRFSAERPKGSFSTLEIQRTEQGDSAMYLCASSHQQGQNSPLHFGNGTRLTVT.

The chain has TRBV7-9 and TRBJ1-3, with D uncertain. CDR1 is SEHNR, CDR2 FQNEAQ, per germline (reference sequence). V was cut by 5 bases and J by 4 bases, with 3 bases left in between. This CDR3 contains 11 residues. CDR3 DNA: TGTGCCAGCAGCCCCGGAAACACCATATATTTT. This codes for CASSPGNTIYF.

The genes are TRBV5-5 and TRBJ1-5; D ambiguous. The germline V and J ends were trimmed by 0 bases and 4 bases, with 11 bases remaining between them. This CDR3 has 15 amino acids. In germline, CDR1 is SGHKS, CDR2 YYEKEE (reference sequence). CDR3 amino acids: CASSLEADTNQPQHF. Written as DNA, the CDR3 is TGTGCCAGCAGCTTGGAGGCAGACACTAATCAGCCCCAGCATTTT.

J is TRBJ1-4 and V is TRBV4-2, with D tentatively TRBD1 (5 bases). The V gene's germline CDR1 is LGHNA and CDR2 YNFKEQ. The CDR3 spans 15 residues. V was clipped by 1 base and J by 6 bases, with 12 bases between them. As DNA, the CDR3 is TGTGCCAGCAGCCAAGCGAAGGGGCCTGATGAAAAACTGTTTTTT. This gives the protein CASSQAKGPDEKLFF.

This chain connects TRBV27 to TRBJ2-5, with a tentative D call TRBD2 (7 bases). This CDR3 has 14 amino acids. V lost 6 bases to trimming and J lost 4 bases, with 15 bases between them. Germline V gene data show CDR1 as MNHEY and CDR2 as SMNVEV (reference sequence). CDR3 in amino acids: CASSAGAGGETQYF. CDR3 in DNA: TGTGCCAGCAGCGCGGGGGCTGGGGGAGAGACCCAGTACTTC.

A single count supports this clone. CDR3 in amino acids: CASSFYYGKGVVLPSYEQYF. The CDR3 nucleotides read TGTGCCAGCAGTTTCTATTACGGCAAAGGGGTTGTGTTACCCTCCTACGAGCAGTACTTC. V gene TRBV28 combines with J gene TRBJ2-7, with D perhaps matching TRBD1 (5 bases). The CDR3 has 20 amino acids. Trimming shortened V by 3 bases and J by 0 bases, and 27 bases separated the two germline ends. Germline-derived CDR1 and CDR2 are MDHEN and SYDVKM.

The table lists this clone with a count of one. The chain uses TRBV19 and TRBJ2-7, with 7 bases identical to TRBD2. This CDR3 comprises 17 residues. The J segment lost 3 bases and the V segment lost 1 base, leaving 12 bases of the junction unmatched. The germline gives CDR1 LNHDA, CDR2 SQIVND (reference sequence). The CDR3 reads CASSIARLADHNYEQYF. The CDR3 DNA is TGTGCCAGTAGTATAGCAAGGCTAGCGGACCATAACTACGAGCAGTACTTC.

The rearrangement uses TRBV7-3 and TRBJ2-1, with D perhaps TRBD1 or TRBD2 (5 bases each). CDR3 length: 16 amino acids. V was clipped by 1 base and J by 2 bases, with 12 bases between them. The germline gives CDR1 SGHTA, CDR2 FQGTGA. The CDR3 loop is CASSLNPPGPYNEQFF. The CDR3 DNA reads TGTGCCAGCAGCTTAAACCCCCCGGGACCCTACAATGAGCAGTTCTTC.

The chain joins TRBV3-1 (or the pseudogene TRBV3-2) to TRBJ1-2, with unresolved D. With 2 bases removed from V and 4 bases from J, the gap between germline ends came to 14 bases. CDR1 and CDR2 from the germline V gene are LGHDT and YNNKEL (reference sequence). This CDR3 spans 15 amino acids. The CDR3 coding sequence is TGTGCCAGCAGCCAACAGCCCTCGGCCGCCTATGGCTACACCTTC. This translates into CASSQQPSAAYGYTF.

The chain employs TRBV2 and TRBJ2-1; TRBD2 matches at 11 bases. Germline CDR1 SNHLY, CDR2 FYNNEI. The CDR3 has 15 amino acids. Germline trimming cut 5 bases from V and 8 bases from J; bases unmatched to any gene: 8. The CDR3 nucleotides read TGTGCCAGCAGTCTTACTAGCGGGAGTGAGTATGAGCAGTTCTTC. It codes for CASSLTSGSEYEQFF.

The V call is TRBV10-3, the J call TRBJ2-7; D may match TRBD1 or TRBD2 (5 bases each). The germline CDR1 and CDR2 sequences are ENHRY and SYGVKD. With 2 bases removed from V and 2 bases from J, the gap between germline ends came to 16 bases. The CDR3 is made up of 16 amino acids. The CDR3 spells CAISEPMGRDPYEQYF. CDR3 nucleotides: TGTGCCATCAGTGAGCCCATGGGACGGGACCCCTACGAGCAGTACTTC.

The CDR3 is CASSSPGLAKNIQYF. DNA for the CDR3: TGTGCCAGTTCATCGCCCGGCCTAGCCAAAAACATTCAGTACTTC. The chain is built from TRBV19 and TRBJ2-4, with D hard to call. Germline V gene data show CDR1 as LNHDA and CDR2 as SQIVND (reference sequence). The V and J ends lost 8 bases and 0 bases respectively, with 14 bases between them. The CDR3 covers 15 residues.